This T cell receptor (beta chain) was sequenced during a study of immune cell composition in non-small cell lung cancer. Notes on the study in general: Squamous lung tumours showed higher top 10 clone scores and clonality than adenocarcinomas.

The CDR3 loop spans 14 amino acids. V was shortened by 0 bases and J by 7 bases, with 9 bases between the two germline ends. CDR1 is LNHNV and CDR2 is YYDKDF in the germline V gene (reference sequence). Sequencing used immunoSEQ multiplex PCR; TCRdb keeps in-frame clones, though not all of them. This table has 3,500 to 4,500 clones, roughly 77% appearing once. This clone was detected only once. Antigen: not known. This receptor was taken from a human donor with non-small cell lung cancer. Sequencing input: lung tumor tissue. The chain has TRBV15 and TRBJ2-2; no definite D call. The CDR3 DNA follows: TGTGCCACCAGCAGAGAAGTTAGGAGCGGGGAGCTGTTTTTT. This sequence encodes CATSREVRSGELFF.